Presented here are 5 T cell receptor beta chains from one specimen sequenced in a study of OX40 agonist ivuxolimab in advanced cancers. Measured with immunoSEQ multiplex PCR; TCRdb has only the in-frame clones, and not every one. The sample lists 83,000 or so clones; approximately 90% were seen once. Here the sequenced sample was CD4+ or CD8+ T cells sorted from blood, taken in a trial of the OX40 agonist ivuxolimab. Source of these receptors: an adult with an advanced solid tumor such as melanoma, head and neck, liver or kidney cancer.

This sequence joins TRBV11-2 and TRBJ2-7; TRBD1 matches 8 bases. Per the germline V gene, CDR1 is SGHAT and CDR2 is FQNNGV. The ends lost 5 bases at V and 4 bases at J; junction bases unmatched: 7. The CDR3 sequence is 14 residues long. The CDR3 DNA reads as TGTGCCAGCAGCGCGACAGGGGCTGGTTACGAGCAGTACTTC. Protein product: CASSATGAGYEQYF. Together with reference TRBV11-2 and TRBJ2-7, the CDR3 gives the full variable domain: EAGVAQSPRYKIIEKRQSVAFWCNPISGHATLYWYQQILGQGPKLLIQFQNNGVVDDSQLPKDRFSAERLKGVDSTLKIQPAKLEDSAVYLCASSATGAGYEQYFGPGTRLTVT.

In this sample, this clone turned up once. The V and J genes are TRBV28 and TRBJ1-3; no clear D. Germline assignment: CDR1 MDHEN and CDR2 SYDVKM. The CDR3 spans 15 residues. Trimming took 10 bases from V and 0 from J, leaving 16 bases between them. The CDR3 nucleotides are TGTGCCACACAAAGTGACATCAGCTCTGGAAACACCATATATTTT. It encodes CATQSDISSGNTIYF.

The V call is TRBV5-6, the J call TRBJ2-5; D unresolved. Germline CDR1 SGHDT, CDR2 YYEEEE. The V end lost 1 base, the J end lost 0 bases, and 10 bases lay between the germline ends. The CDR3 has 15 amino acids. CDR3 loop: CASSLRGAYQETQYF. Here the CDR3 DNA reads TGTGCCAGCAGCTTGCGTGGAGCTTACCAAGAGACCCAGTACTTC.

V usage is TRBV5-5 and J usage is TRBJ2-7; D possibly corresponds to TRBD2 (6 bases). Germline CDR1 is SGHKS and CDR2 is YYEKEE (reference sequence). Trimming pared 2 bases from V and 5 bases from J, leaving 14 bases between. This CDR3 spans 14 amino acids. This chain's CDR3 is CASSLHGSGNEQYF. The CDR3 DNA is TGTGCCAGCAGCTTACACGGGAGTGGGAACGAGCAGTACTTC.

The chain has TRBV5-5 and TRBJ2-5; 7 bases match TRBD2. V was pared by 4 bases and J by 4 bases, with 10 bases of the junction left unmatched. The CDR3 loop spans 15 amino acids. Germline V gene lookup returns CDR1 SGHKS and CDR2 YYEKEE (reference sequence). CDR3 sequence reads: CASSPSVGGVETQYF. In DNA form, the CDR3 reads TGTGCCAGCAGCCCATCAGTGGGAGGGGTAGAGACCCAGTACTTC. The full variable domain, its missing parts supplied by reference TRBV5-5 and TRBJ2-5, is DAGVTQSPTHLIKTRGQQVTLRCSPISGHKSVSWYQQVLGQGPQFIFQYYEKEERGRGNFPDRFSARQFPNYSSELNVNALLLGDSALYLCASSPSVGGVETQYFGPGTRLLVL.